This T cell receptor beta chain originates from a study of T-cell reconstitution after alpha-beta-depleted transplantation in children. Unique molecular identifiers were incorporated during preparation of the TCRbeta library. MiXCR, applied by TCRdb to the PCR reads, yields one record per CDR3 protein. The table records 450,000 to 600,000 distinct CDR3 sequences, under 12% of them present only once. Points from the study as a whole: T-cell counts and diversity at one year post-transplant came mainly from newly produced T cells. Expanded graft clones, several hundred of them, were reportedly the source of alpha-beta T cells about two months after transplant.

This clonotype has more than one count but fewer than ten. Its antigen is undetermined. The CDR3 runs to 15 residues. Trimming removed 3 bases from V and 0 bases from J; junction bases left unmatched: 3. CDR1 and CDR2 from the germline V gene are KGHSH and LQKENI. This sequence was found in a child under 10 years old with inherited bone marrow failure, due to receive a stem cell transplant. The specimen comprised PBMCs, sampled before TCRalphabeta/CD19-depleted stem cell transplant. The chain joins TRBV18 to TRBJ1-1; 8 nucleotides match TRBD1. The CDR3 loop reads CASSPDRAMNTEAFF. DNA of the CDR3: TGTGCCAGCTCACCGGACAGGGCCATGAACACTGAAGCTTTCTTT.